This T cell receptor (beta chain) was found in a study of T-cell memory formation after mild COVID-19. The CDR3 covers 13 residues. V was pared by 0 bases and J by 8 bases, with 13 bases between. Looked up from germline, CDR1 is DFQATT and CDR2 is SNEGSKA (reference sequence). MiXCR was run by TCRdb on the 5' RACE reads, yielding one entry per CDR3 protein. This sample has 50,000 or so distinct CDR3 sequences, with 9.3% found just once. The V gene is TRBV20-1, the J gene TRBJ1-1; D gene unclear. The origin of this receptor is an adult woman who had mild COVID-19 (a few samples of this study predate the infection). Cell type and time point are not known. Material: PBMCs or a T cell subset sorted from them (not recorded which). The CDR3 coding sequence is TGCAGTGCTAGAGATAGGGTACATGAGGAAGCTTTCTTT. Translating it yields CSARDRVHEEAFF.